The 26 T cell receptor beta chains reported below all come from one sample, sequenced in a study of breast tumors, draining lymph nodes, adjacent tissues. TCRdb processed the multiplex PCR reads anew with MiXCR; each CDR3 protein has one entry. The data contain some 140,000 distinct CDR3 sequences, about 22% of them singletons. Breast cancer patients provided tissue from their axillary draining lymph nodes. The sequenced sample consisted of axillary lymph node tissue. Receptors originate from a female donor with breast cancer. Some clones in this sample may be carry-over from other donors' samples.

Many counts were recorded for this clonotype. V usage is TRBV9 and J usage is TRBJ2-6; tentative D call: TRBD1 (6 bases). V dropped 2 bases and J dropped 1 base, with 10 bases sitting between them. CDR1 SGDLS and CDR2 YYNGEE come from the germline V gene. CDR3 length equals 16 residues. The CDR3 spells CASSVSTGSGANVLTF. In DNA form, the CDR3 reads TGTGCCAGCAGCGTCTCCACAGGGTCTGGGGCCAACGTCCTGACTTTC.

The sample holds many counts of this clonotype. The chain carries TRBV11-2 and TRBJ2-5; tentatively, D is TRBD1 or TRBD2 (6 bases each). V lost 4 bases and J lost 2, with 17 bases in between. CDR3 length equals 16 residues. Germline V CDR1 and CDR2: SGHAT, FQNNGV. CDR3 protein: CASSSGAVGAQETQYF. The CDR3 DNA is TGTGCCAGCAGCTCGGGGGCCGTGGGCGCACAAGAGACCCAGTACTTC.

The sample holds a few counts of this clonotype. This sequence joins TRBV5-6 and TRBJ2-1; 12 bases are shared with TRBD2. J was trimmed by 5 bases and V by 3 bases; bases with no gene match: 6. Germline CDR1 is SGHDT and CDR2 is YYEEEE. The CDR3 extends over 16 amino acids. The CDR3 here is CASSYQTSGRNNEQFF. The CDR3 DNA is TGTGCCAGCAGCTACCAGACTAGCGGGAGAAACAATGAGCAGTTCTTC. Looking up the rest from reference TRBV5-6 and TRBJ2-1 gives the full variable domain: DAGVTQSPTHLIKTRGQQVTLRCSPKSGHDTVSWYQQALGQGPQFIFQYYEEEERQRGNFPDRFSGHQFPNYSSELNVNALLLGDSALYLCASSYQTSGRNNEQFFGPGTRLTVL.

With respect to this clonotype: A much larger clone differs by one base, so this may be a read error. V and J are TRBV29-1 and TRBJ2-7; 8 bases map to TRBD2. CDR3 size: 12 residues. Germline CDR1 reads SQVTM; CDR2 reads ANQGSEA. V lost 5 bases and J lost 8; bases outside the gene matches: 8. This CDR3 is CSVKAGDYKQYF. The DNA for the CDR3 is TGCAGCGTTAAAGCGGGAGATTACAAGCAGTACTTC.

This clonotype was picked up many times. Its ends do not fully match the called genes, so a read error is possible. V gene TRBV5-1 combines with J gene TRBJ2-1; 12 nucleotides line up with TRBD2. This CDR3 is 15 amino acids long. From germline, CDR1 is SGHRS and CDR2 YFSETQ. The CDR3 sequence: CANSSGLAGYNEQFF. CDR3 sequence (DNA): TGCGCCAACAGCTCTGGACTAGCGGGGTACAATGAGCAGTTCTTC.

This clonotype has at least ten counts. The chain joins TRBV11-3 to TRBJ2-3; 13 nucleotides agree with TRBD2. Per the germline V gene, CDR1 is SGHNT and CDR2 is YENEEA. V dropped 6 bases and J dropped 1; count of bases not matched to a gene: 4. The CDR3 is made up of 16 amino acids. The CDR3 sequence is CASRPGLAGGTDTQYF. CDR3 sequence (DNA): TGTGCCAGCAGGCCCGGACTAGCGGGGGGCACAGATACGCAGTATTTT. The entire variable domain, with the rest obtained from reference TRBV11-3 and TRBJ2-3, is as follows: EAGVVQSPRYKIIEKKQPVAFWCNPISGHNTLYWYLQNLGQGPELLIRYENEEAVDDSQLPKDRFSAERLKGVDSTLKIQPAELGDSAVYLCASRPGLAGGTDTQYFGPGTRLTVL.

The rearrangement uses TRBV28 and TRBJ2-7, with TRBD1 identical over 9 bases. The V gene end was trimmed by 5 bases and the J gene end by 4 bases; junction bases not matched to a gene: 6. CDR3 length: 14 amino acids. Germline CDR1 and CDR2: MDHEN and SYDVKM. CDR3 in DNA: TGTGCCAGCAGTGCCGGGACAGGGAAGTACGAGCAGTACTTC. As protein: CASSAGTGKYEQYF.

At least ten counts were recorded for this clonotype. V is TRBV19 and J is TRBJ2-3; 12 positions agree with TRBD1. The V segment lost 6 bases and the J segment 6 bases; nucleotides outside the gene matches: 7. There are 15 residues in the CDR3. The germline gives CDR1 LNHDA, CDR2 SQIVND (reference sequence). The CDR3: CASSTGTGGPDTQYF. The CDR3 DNA sequence: TGTGCCAGTAGCACTGGGACAGGGGGCCCGGATACGCAGTATTTT.

This clonotype was seen only a few times. This chain links TRBV9 with TRBJ2-1, with TRBD2 identical over 9 bases. Trimming at V came to 0 bases and at J to 9 bases, leaving 7 bases not matched to a gene. Per the germline V gene, CDR1 is SGDLS and CDR2 is YYNGEE. The CDR3 extends over 15 amino acids. The CDR3 reads CASSVGASGISEQFF. In DNA form, the CDR3 reads TGTGCCAGCAGCGTAGGGGCTAGCGGGATATCTGAGCAGTTCTTC.

The chain has TRBV28 and TRBJ1-2; 9 positions match TRBD1. The V gene's germline CDR1 is MDHEN and CDR2 SYDVKM. The V gene end was trimmed by 5 bases and the J gene end by 3 bases; junction bases not matched to a gene: 4. The CDR3 is 14 amino acids. The chain's CDR3 is CASSPRTGDYGYTF. The CDR3 DNA reads TGTGCCAGCAGTCCACGGACAGGGGACTATGGCTACACCTTC.

With respect to this clonotype: It may be a read error: a sequence one base away is much more abundant. This CDR3 is missing its conserved last phenylalanine or tryptophan, likely due to a read error. The V gene is TRBV20-1, the J gene TRBJ1-5; D perhaps matches TRBD1 (5 bases). Trimming cost V 5 bases and J 3 bases, with 11 bases left between them. This CDR3 is 13 amino acids long. Germline V gene sequence: CDR1 DFQATT, CDR2 SNEGSKA (reference sequence). CDR3 in DNA: TGCAGTGCTTTAGACAGATCCAATCAGCCCCAGCATTTG. This sequence encodes CSALDRSNQPQHL.

Regarding this clonotype: Being one base from a much bigger clone, this may be a read error. J is TRBJ2-1 and V is TRBV5-1; D remains unclear. This CDR3 region has 14 residues. Per the germline V gene, CDR1 is SGHRS and CDR2 is YFSETQ. Here the CDR3 DNA reads TGCGCCAGCAGCTTTAGTAGGTCCTACAATGGGCAGTTCTTC. It specifies CASSFSRSYNGQFF.

In the case of this clonotype: This may come from a read error, since a much larger clone is one base off. This sequence joins TRBV6-2 or TRBV6-3 and TRBJ1-6; D is unclear. The germline V gene encodes CDR1 MNHEY and CDR2 SVGEGT. This CDR3 spans 13 amino acids. CDR3 region: CTSRNGYNSPLHF. The CDR3 nucleotides are TGTACCAGCAGAAACGGGTATAATTCACCCCTCCACTTT.

Notes on this clonotype: A much more abundant neighbour one base away suggests this may be a read error. V is TRBV18 and J is TRBJ2-5; 10 bases match TRBD2. J gave up 4 bases and V 3 bases, and 2 bases lay outside the gene matches. The CDR3 is 14 amino acids. Germline V gene data show CDR1 as KGHSH and CDR2 as LQKENI. The CDR3 region is CASSPASGRETQYF. In DNA form, the CDR3 reads TGTGCCAGCTCACCGGCTAGCGGGAGAGAGACCCAGTACTTC.

V and J are TRBV5-4 and TRBJ2-3; 11 nucleotides align to TRBD2. CDR3 size: 15 residues. The V and J ends lost 4 bases and 4 bases, in that order; junction bases with no gene match: 5. Germline CDR1 reads SGHNT; CDR2 reads YYREEE (reference sequence). CDR3 protein: CASSPTSGKSDTQYF. The DNA for the CDR3 is TGTGCCAGCAGCCCGACTAGCGGGAAGTCAGATACGCAGTATTTT.

Many counts were recorded for this clonotype. This chain links TRBV6-1 with TRBJ2-7; D is possibly TRBD2 (5 bases). Trimming left V 6 bases short and J 0 bases short, with 12 bases between. Germline V gene data show CDR1 as MNHNS and CDR2 as SASEGT. The CDR3 loop spans 14 amino acids. CDR3 sequence: CASRDRTASYEQYF. The CDR3 DNA is TGTGCCAGCAGGGACCGGACTGCCTCCTACGAGCAGTACTTC.

The chain combines TRBV6-4 with TRBJ2-2; TRBD2 matches at 8 bases. J lost 2 bases, V lost 6 bases, and 14 bases had no gene match. The CDR3 consists of 18 residues. Per germline, CDR1 MRHNA and CDR2 SNTAGT. This CDR3 is CASSLTGVAGINTGELFF. CDR3 in DNA: TGTGCCAGCAGCCTTACGGGGGTAGCGGGGATCAACACCGGGGAGCTGTTTTTT.

CDR3 bases: TGTGCCAGCAGCCACCGGGACAACTATAACAGGGGCTACACCTTC. Translation gives CASSHRDNYNRGYTF. V and J are TRBV3-1 and TRBJ1-2, with D possibly being TRBD1 (6 bases). Per the germline V gene, CDR1 is LGHDT and CDR2 is YNNKEL (reference sequence). V gave up 3 bases and J gave up 8 bases, with 19 bases separating them. This CDR3 is built from 15 residues.

This clonotype was counted at least ten times. This chain uses TRBV28 with TRBJ2-7; D remains ambiguous. Trimming left V 3 bases short and J 6 bases short, with 15 bases between. The germline CDR1 and CDR2 sequences are MDHEN and SYDVKM. This CDR3 is 14 amino acids long. The CDR3 DNA is TGTGCCAGCAGTTTTCGTACAAATAACCCCGAGCAGTACTTC. This sequence encodes CASSFRTNNPEQYF. Supplemented by reference TRBV28 and TRBJ2-7, the full variable domain reads DVKVTQSSRYLVKRTGEKVFLECVQDMDHENMFWYRQDPGLGLRLIYFSYDVKMKEKGDIPEGYSVSREKKERFSLILESASTNQTSMYLCASSFRTNNPEQYFGPGTRLTVT.

This clonotype showed up just a few times. The V gene is TRBV28, the J gene TRBJ2-1, with 11 bases that match TRBD2. V lost 5 bases to trimming and J lost 5 bases; unmatched junction nucleotides: 11. CDR1 is MDHEN, CDR2 SYDVKM, per germline. The CDR3 is 17 amino acids. CDR3 protein: CASSPRSGRGLDNEQFF. In nucleotides, the CDR3 is TGTGCCAGCAGTCCACGTAGCGGGAGGGGACTTGACAATGAGCAGTTCTTC.

This clonotype has ten or more counts. The J gene is TRBJ2-7, the V gene TRBV20-1, with TRBD1 as a possible D gene (6 bases). V lost 5 bases, J lost 7 bases, and 18 bases lay in between. Germline lookup yields CDR1 DFQATT and CDR2 SNEGSKA (reference sequence). The CDR3 extends over 13 amino acids. The CDR3 DNA is TGCAGTGCTTCCCAGGGGAGCCCAGGAGAGCAGTACTTC. Its protein is CSASQGSPGEQYF.

A note on this clonotype: A much larger clone is a single base away; this may be a read error. The chain couples TRBV3-1 to TRBJ2-5; possible D gene TRBD2, 6 bases. The CDR3 is 15 amino acids. Germline CDR1 is LGHDT and CDR2 is YNNKEL (reference sequence). Trimming took 4 bases from V and 4 from J, leaving 16 bases between them. DNA of the CDR3: TGTGCCAGCAGCCGATCGACTAGAGGACGAGAGACCCAGTACTTC. Protein product: CASSRSTRGRETQYF.

This clonotype was observed at least ten times. The genes are TRBV18 and TRBJ2-7, with 7 bases that match TRBD1. Unmatched junction bases numbered 4, after V lost 3 bases and J lost 5 bases. CDR1 and CDR2 from the germline V gene are KGHSH and LQKENI. CDR3 size: 13 residues. CDR3 sequence: CASSPGQTHEQYF. CDR3 DNA sequence: TGTGCCAGCTCACCGGGACAGACCCACGAGCAGTACTTC.

This clonotype was observed many times. The chain recombines TRBV7-2 with TRBJ1-5, with 8 bases aligning to TRBD1. The CDR3 has 15 residues. Per the germline V gene, CDR1 is SGHTA and CDR2 is FQGNSA. V was pared by 2 bases and J by 2 bases, with 2 bases of the junction left unmatched. This chain's CDR3 is CASSLRTGRNQPQHF. The CDR3 DNA follows: TGTGCCAGCAGCTTAAGGACAGGGCGCAATCAGCCCCAGCATTTT. Full variable domain (remainder filled in from reference TRBV7-2 and TRBJ1-5): GAGVSQSPSNKVTEKGKDVELRCDPISGHTALYWYRQSLGQGLEFLIYFQGNSAPDKSGLPSDRFSAERTGGSVSTLTIQRTQQEDSAVYLCASSLRTGRNQPQHFGDGTRLSIL.

This clonotype was observed many times. The rearrangement uses TRBV6-5 and TRBJ1-2; maybe TRBD1 (6 bases). The CDR3 sequence is 12 residues long. In germline, CDR1 is MNHEY, CDR2 SVGAGI. V lost 6 bases, J lost 14 bases, and 19 bases lay in between. DNA for the CDR3: TGTGCCAGCAGGCGAGCCGGGACACCGTGTACCTTC. This encodes CASRRAGTPCTF.

There are many counts of this clonotype. CDR3 sequence (DNA): TGTGCCAGCAGCCCCTGGGACTCGCGCGGGGAGCTGTTTTTT. Protein sequence: CASSPWDSRGELFF. The chain is built from TRBV5-4 and TRBJ2-2, with a tentative D call TRBD2 (6 bases). The length of the CDR3 is 14 residues. The V end was cut by 4 bases, the J end by 7 bases, with 14 bases between. Germline V CDR1 and CDR2: SGHNT, YYREEE (reference sequence).